A selection of T cell receptor beta chains follows, all from one sample in a study of early T cells in non-severe SARS-CoV-2 infection. MiXCR, applied by TCRdb to the 5' RACE reads, yields one record per CDR3 protein. This table holds fewer than 30,000 distinct CDR3 sequences, 3.5% to 5.5% found once. Material: whole blood. These receptors came from an adult who was a healthcare worker with PCR-confirmed SARS-CoV-2 infection or an uninfected control (not recorded which). Both conserved end residues are part of each CDR3. D genes are given only for firm matches. Some rows have no size entry. The others give once, few or many, or a class for an expanded clone.

CDR3aa: CASSPTGLEEQYF
CDR3nt: TGTGCCAGCAGCCCCACAGGGTTAGAAGAGCAGTACTTC
d_gene: .
j_gene: TRBJ2-7
abundance: many
v_gene: TRBV7-2

CDR3aa: CASSVVSGANVLTF
CDR3nt: TGTGCCAGCAGCGTAGTATCTGGGGCCAACGTCCTGACTTTC
d_gene: .
j_gene: TRBJ2-6
abundance: many
v_gene: TRBV9

CDR3aa: CSASDPSAGEQYF
CDR3nt: TGCAGTGCTAGTGACCCTTCCGCAGGGGAGCAGTACTTC
d_gene: .
j_gene: TRBJ2-7
abundance: many
v_gene: TRBV20-1

CDR3aa: CASSQDSETQYF
CDR3nt: TGTGCCAGCAGCCAAGATTCGGAGACCCAGTACTTC
d_gene: .
j_gene: TRBJ2-5
abundance: many
v_gene: TRBV14

CDR3aa: CASSKDCVGLGFYNEQFF
CDR3nt: TGTGCCAGCAGCAAAGATTGTGTAGGTTTGGGGTTCTACAATGAGCAGTTCTTC
d_gene: .
j_gene: TRBJ2-1
abundance: .
v_gene: TRBV21-1

CDR3aa: CASSFSGSRETQYF
CDR3nt: TGTGCCAGCAGTTTTAGCGGGAGCCGAGAGACCCAGTACTTC
d_gene: TRBD2
j_gene: TRBJ2-5
abundance: few
v_gene: TRBV28

CDR3aa: CASSLPDSYTDTQYF
CDR3nt: TGTGCCAGCAGCTTACCCGACTCGTACACAGATACGCAGTATTTT
d_gene: .
j_gene: TRBJ2-3
abundance: .
v_gene: TRBV11-2

CDR3aa: CASSPEATTETQYF
CDR3nt: TGTGCCAGCTCACCAGAGGCAACCACAGAGACCCAGTACTTC
d_gene: .
j_gene: TRBJ2-5
abundance: many
v_gene: TRBV18

CDR3aa: CASSLLSQREQYF
CDR3nt: TGTGCCAGCAGTCTCCTCTCTCAGCGCGAGCAGTACTTC
d_gene: .
j_gene: TRBJ2-7
abundance: many
v_gene: TRBV6-6

CDR3aa: CASSPGQERF
CDR3nt: TGTGCCAGCAGCCCCGGACAGGAAAGGTTC
d_gene: TRBD1
j_gene: TRBJ1-2
abundance: many
v_gene: TRBV5-6

CDR3aa: CASTRSARKAFF
CDR3nt: TGTGCCAGCACTAGATCAGCCCGTAAAGCTTTCTTT
d_gene: .
j_gene: TRBJ1-1
abundance: few
v_gene: TRBV2

CDR3aa: CASSLIYGYTF
CDR3nt: TGTGCCAGCAGCTTAATATATGGCTACACCTTC
d_gene: .
j_gene: TRBJ1-2
abundance: few
v_gene: TRBV5-8

CDR3aa: CASSIQERVYGYTF
CDR3nt: TGTGCCAGCAGCATACAGGAAAGGGTCTATGGCTACACCTTC
d_gene: .
j_gene: TRBJ1-2
abundance: many
v_gene: TRBV5-5

CDR3aa: CASRLAGGHNEQFF
CDR3nt: TGTGCCAGCAGGCTAGCGGGGGGCCACAATGAGCAGTTCTTC
d_gene: TRBD2
j_gene: TRBJ2-1
abundance: many
v_gene: TRBV12-3/TRBV12-4

CDR3aa: CSVRSGTTYNEQFF
CDR3nt: TGCAGCGTTAGAAGCGGGACTACCTACAATGAGCAGTTCTTC
d_gene: TRBD2
j_gene: TRBJ2-1
abundance: few
v_gene: TRBV29-1

CDR3aa: CASSLSATTAGEQYF
CDR3nt: TGCGCCAGCAGCTTGTCAGCGACCACCGCCGGCGAGCAGTACTTC
d_gene: .
j_gene: TRBJ2-7
abundance: .
v_gene: TRBV5-1

CDR3aa: CASSPRDRDNEQFF
CDR3nt: TGTGCCAGCAGTCCCCGGGACAGGGACAATGAGCAGTTCTTC
d_gene: TRBD1
j_gene: TRBJ2-1
abundance: .
v_gene: TRBV6-6

CDR3aa: CASSSEGYSYEQYF
CDR3nt: TGTGCCAGCAGCTCGGAGGGGTACTCCTACGAGCAGTACTTC
d_gene: .
j_gene: TRBJ2-7
abundance: .
v_gene: TRBV11-1

CDR3aa: CASSHGTGPGEQYF
CDR3nt: TGCGCCAGCAGCCACGGGACAGGCCCTGGCGAGCAGTACTTC
d_gene: TRBD1
j_gene: TRBJ2-7
abundance: many
v_gene: TRBV4-3

CDR3aa: CASSTQSSSTEAFF
CDR3nt: TGTGCCAGCAGCACGCAAAGCAGTAGCACTGAAGCTTTCTTT
d_gene: .
j_gene: TRBJ1-1
abundance: many
v_gene: TRBV7-3

CDR3aa: CATSNAEGNTDTQYF
CDR3nt: TGTGCCACCAGCAACGCGGAGGGGAATACAGATACGCAGTATTTT
d_gene: .
j_gene: TRBJ2-3
abundance: many
v_gene: TRBV24-1

CDR3aa: CSAPTSGKNEQFF
CDR3nt: TGCAGTGCCCCGACTAGCGGGAAAAATGAGCAGTTCTTC
d_gene: TRBD2
j_gene: TRBJ2-1
abundance: many
v_gene: TRBV20-1

CDR3aa: CASPGVVPTDTQYF
CDR3nt: TGTGCCAGCCCAGGGGTTGTGCCCACAGATACGCAGTATTTT
d_gene: .
j_gene: TRBJ2-3
abundance: many
v_gene: TRBV2

CDR3aa: CATTGRRGPYSNQPQHF
CDR3nt: TGTGCCACAACCGGACGGAGGGGTCCTTATAGCAATCAGCCCCAGCATTTT
d_gene: .
j_gene: TRBJ1-5
abundance: few
v_gene: TRBV25-1

CDR3aa: CANSTTPYNEQFF
CDR3nt: TGTGCCAACAGCACCACCCCCTACAATGAGCAGTTCTTC
d_gene: .
j_gene: TRBJ2-1
abundance: .
v_gene: TRBV7-2

CDR3aa: CASNQGAVNSPLHF
CDR3nt: TGTGCCAGCAACCAGGGGGCAGTTAATTCACCCCTCCACTTT
d_gene: TRBD1
j_gene: TRBJ1-6
abundance: few
v_gene: TRBV2